This T cell receptor beta chain was sequenced in a study of beta chain features in type 1 diabetes. Across the study: The patient and healthy donor groups were comparable for age, gender and cell yields.

All of the isolated RNA was reverse transcribed, so expressed TCRB transcripts were sequenced. Around 3.9 million reads on average were seen across naive, central memory and regulatory T cell samples. This table comes from immunoSEQ multiplex PCR, and its TCRdb copy is limited to in-frame clones, with some not included. The table has about 900,000 clones, 17% seen once; the top ten hold 0.023%. V lost 4 bases to trimming and J lost 5 bases; unmatched junction nucleotides: 7. The CDR3 sequence is 15 residues long. Germline V gene sequence: CDR1 LGHNA, CDR2 YSLEER. Around 120 mL of blood, on average, came from one heparinised draw per donor. By way of CD45RO/CCR7/CD25/CD127/CD95/CD27, the CD4+ regulatory, stem cell-like memory, central memory and naive cells were sorted.

The genes are TRBV4-3 and TRBJ2-5, with 10 nucleotides matching TRBD2. The specimen was naive CD4+ T cells from blood. This sequence was found in a woman aged 18-30 years in good health. In DNA form, the CDR3 reads TGCGCCAGCAGCCGAGCGGGAGGGAGGGGTGAGACCCAGTACTTC. It is translated as CASSRAGGRGETQYF.